This TCR beta chain is drawn from a study of blood T cell repertoires in COVID-19. Assay used: immunoSEQ multiplex PCR; TCRdb lists only in-frame clones, some missing. Seen here are about 160,000 clones, 85% to 90% observed once, and the top ten hold less than 8%. The material sequenced was PBMCs or T cells enriched from blood (not recorded which). This sequence was found in a woman in her 50s who had recovered from COVID-19.

CDR3 residues: CASSQELELAGGVDTQYF. DNA for the CDR3: TGTGCCAGCAGCCAAGAGTTAGAGTTAGCGGGGGGGGTGGATACGCAGTATTTT. The chain is built from TRBV3-1 (or the pseudogene TRBV3-2) and TRBJ2-3; 11 bases are a match to TRBD2. J lost 6 bases, V lost 0 bases, and 11 bases had no gene match. The CDR3 spans 18 residues. From germline, CDR1 is LGHDT and CDR2 YNNKEL (reference sequence).